What follows are 10 T cell receptor beta chains derived from one specimen sequenced in a study of Tregs in tolerant kidney transplant recipients. The repertoire was sequenced with immunoSEQ multiplex PCR; TCRdb's copy has only in-frame clones and lacks some. The sample yields roughly 250,000 clones, roughly 84% seen once. Sample: CD4+ T cells from blood. The receptor set was obtained from a human donor in good health.

The rearrangement uses TRBV9 and TRBJ2-3; TRBD2 aligns across 15 bases. Germline V gene lookup returns CDR1 SGDLS and CDR2 YYNGEE. V shed 2 bases, J shed 0 bases, and the junction held 4 bases outside the gene matches. The CDR3 is 18 residues long. For the CDR3, the DNA is TGTGCCAGCAGCGTGGGACTAGCGGGGGGCTTTAGCACAGATACGCAGTATTTT. Translated, it gives CASSVGLAGGFSTDTQYF.

The chain is built from TRBV7-3 and TRBJ1-5; a weak D match, TRBD1 (6 bases). V lost 2 bases to trimming and J lost 4 bases, with 9 bases between them. CDR3 length: 14 amino acids. Germline assignment: CDR1 SGHTA and CDR2 FQGTGA. CDR3 residues: CASSLQGLNQPQHF. In nucleotides, the CDR3 is TGTGCCAGCAGCTTACAGGGGCTGAATCAGCCCCAGCATTTT.

V usage is TRBV2 and J usage is TRBJ2-7; 8 bases are a match to TRBD1. The germline V gene has CDR1 SNHLY and CDR2 FYNNEI. V dropped 7 bases and J dropped 4; count of bases not matched to a gene: 9. The CDR3 runs 14 residues. CDR3 nucleotides: TGTGCCAGCAACGGACAGGGACGGAATTACGAGCAGTACTTC. Translation: CASNGQGRNYEQYF. Variable domain in full (rest from reference TRBV2 and TRBJ2-7): EPEVTQTPSHQVTQMGQEVILRCVPISNHLYFYWYRQILGQKVEFLVSFYNNEISEKSEIFDDQFSVERPDGSNFTLKIRSTKLEDSAMYFCASNGQGRNYEQYFGPGTRLTVT.

The chain combines TRBV19 with TRBJ1-4; the match to TRBD1 covers 9 bases. The CDR3 has 15 amino acids. V was pared by 5 bases and J by 5 bases, with 6 bases of the junction left unmatched. The germline CDR1 and CDR2 sequences are LNHDA and SQIVND (reference sequence). CDR3 coding DNA: TGTGCCAGTAGTGCTCCCGGGACAGGGAATGAAAAACTGTTTTTT. This gives the protein CASSAPGTGNEKLFF. The entire variable domain, with the rest obtained from reference TRBV19 and TRBJ1-4, is as follows: DGGITQSPKYLFRKEGQNVTLSCEQNLNHDAMYWYRQDPGQGLRLIYYSQIVNDFQKGDIAEGYSVSREKKESFPLTVTSAQKNPTAFYLCASSAPGTGNEKLFFGSGTQLSVL.

The chain employs TRBV6-1 and TRBJ2-2; no firm D call. The CDR3 loop spans 15 amino acids. Germline CDR1 and CDR2: MNHNS and SASEGT. V was shortened by 7 bases and J by 4 bases, with 16 bases between the two germline ends. The CDR3 protein is CASTKTRVSTGELFF. The CDR3 DNA is TGTGCCAGCACTAAAACCCGGGTCTCCACCGGGGAGCTGTTTTTT.

The chain couples TRBV11-2 to TRBJ2-3; tentative D call: TRBD1 (6 bases). The CDR3 has 14 amino acids. The germline V gene encodes CDR1 SGHAT and CDR2 FQNNGV. Trimming took off 7 bases at V and 3 bases at J, with 14 bases between the two ends. In DNA form, the CDR3 reads TGTGCCAGCACCCTTAGGGGGACAACAGATACGCAGTATTTT. Translation: CASTLRGTTDTQYF.

The V and J genes are TRBV5-4 and TRBJ1-1, with a tentative D call TRBD1 (6 bases). Germline V gene sequence: CDR1 SGHNT, CDR2 YYREEE (reference sequence). The ends were cut back, 1 base at V and 8 bases at J, with 12 bases in the middle. The CDR3 loop spans 13 amino acids. DNA of the CDR3: TGTGCCAGCAGCTTGTTTTGGACAGAAGAAGCTTTCTTT. Translated: CASSLFWTEEAFF.

J is TRBJ1-5 and V is TRBV28; 10 bases align to TRBD1. Germline V gives CDR1 MDHEN, CDR2 SYDVKM. After removal of 7 bases from V and 5 bases from J, the junction contained 14 bases not matched to a gene. The length of the CDR3 is 17 residues. CDR3 DNA sequence: TGTGCCAGCACCCTAATAGTGGGGGACAGGGGAGATCAGCCCCAGCATTTT. This translates into CASTLIVGDRGDQPQHF. The whole variable domain, remainder taken from reference TRBV28 and TRBJ1-5, is DVKVTQSSRYLVKRTGEKVFLECVQDMDHENMFWYRQDPGLGLRLIYFSYDVKMKEKGDIPEGYSVSREKKERFSLILESASTNQTSMYLCASTLIVGDRGDQPQHFGDGTRLSIL.

V and J are TRBV5-8 and TRBJ2-7; D is ambiguous. V gave up 4 bases and J gave up 2 bases, with 10 bases separating them. Germline lookup yields CDR1 SGHTS and CDR2 YDEGEE. The CDR3 has 13 amino acids. CDR3 nucleotides: TGTGCCAGCAGCCTTAGGCGTACCTACGAGCAGTACTTC. Translating it yields CASSLRRTYEQYF.

This chain uses TRBV19 with TRBJ2-7; TRBD1 agrees at 9 bases. Germline assignment: CDR1 LNHDA and CDR2 SQIVND (reference sequence). V lost 6 bases to trimming and J lost 0 bases; unmatched junction nucleotides: 9. The CDR3 spans 16 residues. CDR3 DNA: TGTGCCAGTAGCAGTTACCCGACAGGGGGCTCCTACGAGCAGTACTTC. It translates to CASSSYPTGGSYEQYF.